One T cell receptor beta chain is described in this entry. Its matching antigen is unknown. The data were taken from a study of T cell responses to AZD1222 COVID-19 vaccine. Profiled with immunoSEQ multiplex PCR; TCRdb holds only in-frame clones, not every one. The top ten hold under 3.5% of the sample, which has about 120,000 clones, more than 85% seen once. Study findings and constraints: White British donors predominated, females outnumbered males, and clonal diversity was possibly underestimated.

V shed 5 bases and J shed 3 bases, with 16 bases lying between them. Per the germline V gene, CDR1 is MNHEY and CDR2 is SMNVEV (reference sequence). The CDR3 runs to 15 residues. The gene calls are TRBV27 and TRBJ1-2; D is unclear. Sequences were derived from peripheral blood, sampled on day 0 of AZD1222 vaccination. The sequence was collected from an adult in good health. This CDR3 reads CASSPSRGWDYGYTF. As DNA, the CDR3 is TGTGCCAGCAGTCCCTCTAGAGGTTGGGACTATGGCTACACCTTC.